This T cell receptor (beta chain) was obtained from a study of T cell repertoires in cytomegalovirus infection. MiXCR, run by TCRdb on the reads, gives a single entry per CDR3 protein. Of approximately 910,000 distinct CDR3 sequences detected, roughly 30% appear once; the ten largest clones hold about 14%. Study-wide results and limits: Dominating the ex vivo response were HLA-C-restricted CMV-specific TCR beta clonotypes.

This clonotype was found many times. Its antigen remains unidentified. Source: cultured CD8+ T cells from PBMCs, taken from culture after CMV antigen stimulation. The source is a human donor in good health (CMV status not recorded). Some clones in this sample may be carry-over from other donors' samples.

DNA of the CDR3: TGTGCCAGCAGCAGACAGACCTTTACCTATGGCTACACCTTC. Translation: CASSRQTFTYGYTF. This chain uses TRBV7-2 with TRBJ1-2; possible D gene TRBD1, 5 bases. The germline gives CDR1 SGHTA, CDR2 FQGNSA. The V end lost 5 bases, the J end lost 4 bases, and 14 bases lay between the germline ends. The CDR3 is 14 amino acids.